Sequencing of this T cell receptor (beta chain) was carried out in a study of CD4 and CD8 cells across lung adenocarcinoma regions. Donors had localized lung adenocarcinoma, a non-small cell lung cancer. Using its own MiXCR run on the PCR reads, TCRdb lists one record per CDR3 protein. Of 2,400 or so distinct CDR3 sequences listed, roughly 51% are singletons. Germline V gives CDR1 MNHNS, CDR2 SASEGT. Losses at the gene ends were 5 bases for V and 0 bases for J; bases not matched to a gene: 5. This CDR3 comprises 16 residues. The V call is TRBV6-1, the J call TRBJ2-2; 8 nucleotides line up with TRBD1. The TCR comes from a female donor with lung adenocarcinoma. The CD4 and CD8 labels of this study may be unreliable. The source material was CD4+ T cells from the center of a lung tumor. The CDR3 coding sequence is TGTGCCAGCAGTCTAAGGACAGGGACGAACACCGGGGAGCTGTTTTTT. Translation: CASSLRTGTNTGELFF.